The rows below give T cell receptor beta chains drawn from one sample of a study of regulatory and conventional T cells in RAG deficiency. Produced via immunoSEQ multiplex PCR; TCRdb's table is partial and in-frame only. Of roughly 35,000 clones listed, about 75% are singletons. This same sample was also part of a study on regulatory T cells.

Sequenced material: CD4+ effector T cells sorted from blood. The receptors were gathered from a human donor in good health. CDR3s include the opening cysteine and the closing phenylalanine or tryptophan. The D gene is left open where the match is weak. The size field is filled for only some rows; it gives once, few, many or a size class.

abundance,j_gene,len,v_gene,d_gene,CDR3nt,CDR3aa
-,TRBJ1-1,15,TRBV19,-,TGTGCCAGTAGTATAGCTCCCTTACGGGGGCCTGAAGCTTTCTTT,CASSIAPLRGPEAFF
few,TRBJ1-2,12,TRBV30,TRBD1,TGTGCCCTGGGACAGGTGAACTATGGCTACACCTTC,CALGQVNYGYTF
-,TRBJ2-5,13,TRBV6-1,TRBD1,TGTGCCACCTACTGGACAGGGCAAGAGACCCAGTACTTC,CATYWTGQETQYF
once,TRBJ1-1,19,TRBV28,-,TGTGCCAGCAAATTTTCCGGGTTGCAGGGTTCGTCTCTGAACACTGAAGCTTTCTTT,CASKFSGLQGSSLNTEAFF
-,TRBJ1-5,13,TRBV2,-,TGTGCCAGCAGTGTAGGGGAGGGTCAGCCCCAGCATTTT,CASSVGEGQPQHF
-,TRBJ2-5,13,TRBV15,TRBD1,TGTGCCACCAGCAGGGACAGGCAAGAGACCCAGTACTTC,CATSRDRQETQYF
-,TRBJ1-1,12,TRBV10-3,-,TGTGCCATCAGGGTGACGGGAACTGAAGCTTTCTTT,CAIRVTGTEAFF
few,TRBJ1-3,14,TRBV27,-,TGTGCCAGCAGTCGAGATCACTCTGGAAACACCATATATTTT,CASSRDHSGNTIYF
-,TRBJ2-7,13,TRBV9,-,TGTGCCAGCAGCGTAGGTAGCTCCTACGAGCAGTACTTC,CASSVGSSYEQYF
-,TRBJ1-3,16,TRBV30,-,TGTGCCTGGAGTGCCTCTCGGACATTCTCTGGAAACACCATATATTTT,CAWSASRTFSGNTIYF
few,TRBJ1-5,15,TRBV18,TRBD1,TGTGCCAGCTCAAGGGGACAGGGGGACGAGCAGCCCCAGCATTTT,CASSRGQGDEQPQHF
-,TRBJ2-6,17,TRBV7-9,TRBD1,TGTGCCAGCAGCTTTGGGACAGGGGGAACTGGGGCCAACGTCCTGACTTTC,CASSFGTGGTGANVLTF
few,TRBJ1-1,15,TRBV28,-,TGTGCCAGCAGTTTAAGGCAACTCCGGAACACTGAAGCTTTCTTT,CASSLRQLRNTEAFF
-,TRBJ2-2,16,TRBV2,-,TGTGCCAGCAGACAGACAGCAGTGTTGAACACCGGGGAGCTGTTTTTT,CASRQTAVLNTGELFF
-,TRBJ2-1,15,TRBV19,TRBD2,TGTGCCAGTAGTATGACAGCGGGGAACTACAATGAGCAGTTCTTC,CASSMTAGNYNEQFF
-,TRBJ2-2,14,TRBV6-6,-,TGTGCCAGCAGTCCGTCAAGGGGCACCGGGGAGCTGTTTTTT,CASSPSRGTGELFF
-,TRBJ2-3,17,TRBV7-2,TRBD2,TGTGCCAGCAGCTTAGAAGTTAGCGGGGTAAGCACAGATACGCAGTATTTT,CASSLEVSGVSTDTQYF
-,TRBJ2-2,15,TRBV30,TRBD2,TGTGCCTGGAGTCCGGGACTAGCGGGGGTTGGGGAGCTGTTTTTT,CAWSPGLAGVGELFF